This TCR beta chain is drawn from a study of cytomegalovirus exposure and HLA in healthy donors. PCR primers comprised 60 Vbeta and 13 Jbeta primers. Measured with immunoSEQ multiplex PCR; TCRdb has only the in-frame clones, and not every one. The sample lists about 96,000 clones, roughly 73% occurring once. The V gene lost 7 bases and the J gene lost 3 bases, with 15 bases spanning the gap. Per the germline V gene, CDR1 is MNHEY and CDR2 is SVGAGI. There are 14 residues in the CDR3. This chain joins TRBV6-5 and TRBJ1-1; the D is unclear. The sample was PBMCs. The source of this sequence is a man over 45 in good health and CMV-seropositive. The CDR3 protein is CASTNHPMDTEAFF. CDR3 nucleotides: TGTGCCAGCACTAACCATCCAATGGACACTGAAGCTTTCTTT.